These 20 T cell receptor beta chains share one sample of origin, sequenced in a study of cytomegalovirus exposure and HLA in healthy donors. Use of 60 Vbeta and 13 Jbeta primers characterized the PCR. Some clones are missing from TCRdb's copy, which holds only in-frame ones; the method was immunoSEQ multiplex PCR. The sample contains more than 100,000 clones, around 65% of which appear only once. Sequences were obtained from PBMCs. All receptors come from a woman aged 45-59 years in good health and CMV-seronegative.

The chain has TRBV15 and TRBJ1-1; TRBD1 matches at 11 bases. The CDR3 extends over 14 amino acids. J was trimmed by 4 bases and V by 4 bases; bases with no gene match: 2. Germline V gene lookup returns CDR1 LNHNV and CDR2 YYDKDF (reference sequence). The CDR3 nucleotides are TGTGCCACCAGCAAGGGACAGGGGGGCACTGAAGCTTTCTTT. Encoded protein: CATSKGQGGTEAFF.

The rearrangement links TRBV14 to TRBJ2-1; D possibly corresponds to TRBD1 (6 bases). Trimming removed 4 bases from V and 4 bases from J, with 17 bases in between. The CDR3 has 16 residues. Germline V gene sequence: CDR1 SGHDN, CDR2 FVKESK. The chain's CDR3 is CASSLETGQPYNEQFF. CDR3 nucleotides: TGTGCCAGCAGCCTAGAAACAGGACAGCCTTACAATGAGCAGTTCTTC.

The rearrangement links TRBV5-1 to TRBJ1-1; 7 nucleotides agree with TRBD1. V lost 4 bases to trimming and J lost 1 base; unmatched junction nucleotides: 4. The germline CDR1 and CDR2 sequences are SGHRS and YFSETQ. CDR3 length equals 14 residues. Written as DNA, the CDR3 is TGCGCCAGCAGCCCCCGGACAGGGAACACTGAAGCTTTCTTT. Translation: CASSPRTGNTEAFF.

The J gene is TRBJ2-7, the V gene TRBV10-1; D is perhaps TRBD1 (6 bases). Germline CDR1 and CDR2: WNHNN and SYGVQD (reference sequence). V lost 6 bases to trimming and J lost 7 bases, with 16 bases between them. This CDR3 has 13 amino acids. This CDR3 reads CASSRDTYGEQYF. The CDR3 DNA follows: TGCGCCAGCAGCCGGGACACCTACGGGGAGCAGTACTTC.

V and J are TRBV19 and TRBJ2-7; D perhaps matches TRBD2 (6 bases). The CDR3 contains 15 residues. The V end lost 0 bases, the J end lost 6 bases, and 15 bases lay between the germline ends. The V gene's germline CDR1 is LNHDA and CDR2 SQIVND (reference sequence). CDR3 residues: CASSIDLAPLREQYF. The CDR3 nucleotides read TGTGCCAGTAGTATAGATCTAGCGCCTTTGCGCGAGCAGTACTTC. Based on the CDR3 plus reference TRBV19 and TRBJ2-7, the full variable domain is DGGITQSPKYLFRKEGQNVTLSCEQNLNHDAMYWYRQDPGQGLRLIYYSQIVNDFQKGDIAEGYSVSREKKESFPLTVTSAQKNPTAFYLCASSIDLAPLREQYFGPGTRLTVT.

V and J are TRBV13 and TRBJ1-6, with 8 bases identical to TRBD1. CDR3 length equals 15 residues. Losses at the gene ends were 6 bases for V and 10 bases for J; bases not matched to a gene: 11. Germline-derived CDR1 and CDR2 are PRHDT and FYEKMQ (reference sequence). CDR3: CASSITRGLGSPLHF. For the CDR3, the DNA is TGTGCCAGCAGTATCACCAGGGGGCTCGGGTCACCCCTCCACTTT.

The chain recombines TRBV19 with TRBJ1-4; D is unresolved. Germline CDR1 and CDR2: LNHDA and SQIVND (reference sequence). This CDR3 comprises 15 residues. The V end lost 0 bases, the J end lost 4 bases, and 9 bases lay between the germline ends. In DNA, the CDR3 is TGTGCCAGTAGTATAGAGCCGGGGATTAATGAAAAACTGTTTTTT. This gives the protein CASSIEPGINEKLFF.

V usage is TRBV10-2 and J usage is TRBJ2-1; D might be TRBD1 (5 bases). V lost 7 bases and J lost 6, with 10 bases in between. The germline V gene encodes CDR1 WSHSY and CDR2 SAAADI. The CDR3 loop spans 12 amino acids. CDR3 region: CASTPGFNEQFF. The DNA of the CDR3 is TGCGCCAGCACTCCAGGGTTCAATGAGCAGTTCTTC.

The V and J genes are TRBV7-9 and TRBJ2-7, with D uncertain. Trimming took off 3 bases at V and 6 bases at J, with 18 bases between the two ends. Looked up from germline, CDR1 is SEHNR and CDR2 is FQNEAQ (reference sequence). CDR3 length: 15 residues. CDR3 amino acids: CASSLVQIFLPEQYF. The CDR3 DNA reads TGTGCCAGCAGCTTGGTCCAGATCTTTCTGCCCGAGCAGTACTTC.

In this sample, this clone turned up a few times. The rearrangement joins TRBV6-5 to TRBJ2-1; the match to TRBD2 covers 12 bases. The CDR3 length is 15 residues. V trimming: 2 bases; J trimming: 6 bases; junction bases outside the gene matches: 2. Germline V gene data show CDR1 as MNHEY and CDR2 as SVGAGI. CDR3 sequence (DNA): TGTGCCAGCAGTTACCGACTAGCGGGAGCCAATGAGCAGTTCTTC. It translates to CASSYRLAGANEQFF.

This chain connects TRBV5-4 to TRBJ1-2; possibly TRBD1 for D (6 bases). CDR1 SGHNT and CDR2 YYREEE come from the germline V gene (reference sequence). Trimming left V 4 bases short and J 2 bases short, with 9 bases between. This CDR3 contains 13 residues. CDR3 residues: CASSRDMNYGYTF. The DNA of the CDR3 is TGTGCCAGCAGCCGGGACATGAACTATGGCTACACCTTC.

This clone was detected only a few times. The J gene is TRBJ1-4, the V gene TRBV27; 7 bases agree with TRBD1. Trimming cost V 6 bases and J 8 bases; bases outside gene matches: 12. Per the germline V gene, CDR1 is MNHEY and CDR2 is SMNVEV (reference sequence). This CDR3 region has 15 residues. CDR3 in DNA: TGTGCCAGCAGCCTAATCGGAACAGGGGCAGAAAAACTGTTTTTT. As protein: CASSLIGTGAEKLFF.

The rearrangement uses TRBV5-1 and TRBJ2-3, with a possible D match to TRBD2 (6 bases). CDR3 size: 15 residues. V gave up 2 bases and J gave up 4 bases, with 14 bases separating them. Germline CDR1 reads SGHRS; CDR2 reads YFSETQ. Here the CDR3 reads CASSLGYGSSDTQYF. The CDR3 bases are TGCGCCAGCAGCTTAGGCTACGGGAGCTCAGATACGCAGTATTTT.

This clone was observed a handful of times. V and J are TRBV2 and TRBJ1-5; TRBD1 is a possible D gene (5 bases). CDR1 and CDR2 from the germline V gene are SNHLY and FYNNEI. This CDR3 has 13 amino acids. V was cut by 5 bases and J by 11 bases, with 16 bases left in between. In DNA, the CDR3 is TGTGCCAGCAGTCGGACACCTAATGGGGCCCAGCATTTT. Residues: CASSRTPNGAQHF.

This clone showed up just a few times. The chain combines TRBV7-8 with TRBJ2-1; 8 bases line up with TRBD1. This CDR3 contains 13 residues. From germline, CDR1 is SGHVS and CDR2 FQNEAQ. V lost 5 bases, J lost 10 bases, and 7 bases stayed unmatched. The CDR3 coding sequence is TGTGCCAGCAGCACACACAGGGGGGACGAGCAGTTCTTC. Amino acids: CASSTHRGDEQFF.

The CDR3 reads CASGKGGASDYGYTF. The CDR3, as DNA: TGTGCTAGTGGCAAGGGGGGGGCCAGTGACTATGGCTACACCTTC. The gene calls are TRBV12-5 and TRBJ1-2, with D maybe TRBD1 (6 bases). V was clipped by 6 bases and J by 3 bases, with 17 bases between them. Germline V gene lookup returns CDR1 LGHNT and CDR2 FRNRAP. The CDR3 length is 15 residues.

This chain joins TRBV27 and TRBJ2-6; D perhaps matches TRBD1 (6 bases). Trimming took off 3 bases at V and 1 base at J, with 13 bases between the two ends. Germline CDR1 and CDR2: MNHEY and SMNVEV (reference sequence). This CDR3 region has 17 residues. In DNA form, the CDR3 reads TGTGCCAGCAGTTTCTTATTAACAGGGTCTGGGGCCAACGTCCTGACTTTC. Amino acid sequence: CASSFLLTGSGANVLTF. The full variable domain, with the rest looked up from reference TRBV27 and TRBJ2-6, is EAQVTQNPRYLITVTGKKLTVTCSQNMNHEYMSWYRQDPGLGLRQIYYSMNVEVTDKGDVPEGYKVSRKEKRNFPLILESPSPNQTSLYFCASSFLLTGSGANVLTFGAGSRLTVL.

There are a few counts of this clone. The chain links TRBV5-4 to TRBJ1-2; TRBD1 aligns across 8 bases. Germline V gene data show CDR1 as SGHNT and CDR2 as YYREEE (reference sequence). This CDR3 has 13 residues. V was pared by 4 bases and J by 6 bases, with 5 bases of the junction left unmatched. The chain's CDR3 is CASSPTGVDGYTF. The CDR3 nucleotides read TGTGCCAGCAGCCCGACAGGGGTGGATGGCTACACCTTC.

The chain links TRBV6-1 to TRBJ2-4, with 7 nucleotides matching TRBD1. Germline V lookup: CDR1 MNHNS, CDR2 SASEGT. V shed 3 bases, J shed 0 bases, and the junction held 5 bases outside the gene matches. This CDR3 spans 16 amino acids. CDR3 DNA: TGTGCCAGCAGTGACCGGGACAGATTAGCCAAAAACATTCAGTACTTC. Amino acids: CASSDRDRLAKNIQYF.

The rearrangement joins TRBV19 to TRBJ2-2; tentative D call: TRBD1 (6 bases). Germline values: CDR1 LNHDA, CDR2 SQIVND (reference sequence). V lost 3 bases and J lost 6, with 14 bases in between. This CDR3 has 15 residues. DNA of the CDR3: TGTGCCAGTAGTATTGGGCAGGGGTGGTCCGGGGAGCTGTTTTTT. Its protein is CASSIGQGWSGELFF. Drawing the rest from reference TRBV19 and TRBJ2-2, the complete variable domain is DGGITQSPKYLFRKEGQNVTLSCEQNLNHDAMYWYRQDPGQGLRLIYYSQIVNDFQKGDIAEGYSVSREKKESFPLTVTSAQKNPTAFYLCASSIGQGWSGELFFGEGSRLTVL.